This note documents a single T cell receptor beta chain sequence. This sample is drawn from a study of blood T cell repertoires in COVID-19. Participants, about 18 to 89 years old, spanned under 30 US areas. This table comes from immunoSEQ multiplex PCR, and its TCRdb copy is limited to in-frame clones, with some not included. The sample records approximately 400,000 clones, 88% being singletons. This clonotype originated in a woman aged 18-30 years who had recovered from COVID-19. The sample comprised PBMCs or T cells enriched from blood (not recorded which).

The CDR3 DNA sequence: TGCGCCAGCAGGGTCGGGCAGCGGGGTGAGACCCAGTACTTC. Protein sequence: CASRVGQRGETQYF. V usage is TRBV5-1 and J usage is TRBJ2-5; 7 nucleotides line up with TRBD2. V was pared by 5 bases and J by 5 bases, with 9 bases of the junction left unmatched. The germline gives CDR1 SGHRS, CDR2 YFSETQ. CDR3 size: 14 residues. The full variable domain, with the rest looked up from reference TRBV5-1 and TRBJ2-5, is KAGVTQTPRYLIKTRGQQVTLSCSPISGHRSVSWYQQTPGQGLQFLFEYFSETQRNKGNFPGRFSGRQFSNSRSEMNVSTLELGDSALYLCASRVGQRGETQYFGPGTRLLVL.